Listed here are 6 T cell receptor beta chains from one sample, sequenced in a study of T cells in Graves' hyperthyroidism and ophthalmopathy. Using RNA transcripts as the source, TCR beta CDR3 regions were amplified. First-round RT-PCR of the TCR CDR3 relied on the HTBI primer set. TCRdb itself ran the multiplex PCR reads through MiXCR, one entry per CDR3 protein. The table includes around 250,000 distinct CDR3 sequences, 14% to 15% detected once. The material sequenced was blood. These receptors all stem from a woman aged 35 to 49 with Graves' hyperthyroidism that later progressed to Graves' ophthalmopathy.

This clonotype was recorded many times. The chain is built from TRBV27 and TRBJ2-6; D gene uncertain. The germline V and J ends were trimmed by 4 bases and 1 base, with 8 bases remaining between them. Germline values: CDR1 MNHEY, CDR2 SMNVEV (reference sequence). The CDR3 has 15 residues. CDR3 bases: TGTGCCAGCAGTTCGTGGCAGTCTGGGGCCAACGTCCTGACTTTC. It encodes CASSSWQSGANVLTF.

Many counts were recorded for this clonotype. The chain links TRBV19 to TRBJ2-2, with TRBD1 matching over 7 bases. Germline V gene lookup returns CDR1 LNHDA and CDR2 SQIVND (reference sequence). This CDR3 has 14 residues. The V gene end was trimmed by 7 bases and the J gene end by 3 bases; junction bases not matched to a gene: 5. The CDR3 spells CASTRQGDTGELFF. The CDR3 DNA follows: TGTGCCAGTACCCGACAGGGCGACACCGGGGAGCTGTTTTTT.

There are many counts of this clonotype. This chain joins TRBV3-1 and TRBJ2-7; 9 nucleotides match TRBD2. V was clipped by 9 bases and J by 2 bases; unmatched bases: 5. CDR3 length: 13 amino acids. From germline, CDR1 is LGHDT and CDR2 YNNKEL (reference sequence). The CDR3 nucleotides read TGTGCCAGTATAGCTAGCGGGACCTACGAGCAGTACTTC. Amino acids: CASIASGTYEQYF.

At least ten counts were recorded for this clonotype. The CDR3 spells CASSLVPPGQPQHF. The CDR3 DNA reads TGTGCCAGCAGTTTAGTTCCCCCGGGTCAGCCCCAGCATTTT. V gene TRBV12-3 or TRBV12-4 combines with J gene TRBJ1-5; the D is unclear. This CDR3 comprises 14 residues. Trimming took 1 base from V and 6 from J, leaving 10 bases between them.

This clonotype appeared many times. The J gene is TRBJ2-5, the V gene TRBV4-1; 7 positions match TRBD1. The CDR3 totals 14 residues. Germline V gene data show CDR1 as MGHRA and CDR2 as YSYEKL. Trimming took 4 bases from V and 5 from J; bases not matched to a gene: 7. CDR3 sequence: CASSRWTGRETQYF. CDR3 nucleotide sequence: TGCGCCAGCAGCCGATGGACAGGAAGGGAGACCCAGTACTTC.

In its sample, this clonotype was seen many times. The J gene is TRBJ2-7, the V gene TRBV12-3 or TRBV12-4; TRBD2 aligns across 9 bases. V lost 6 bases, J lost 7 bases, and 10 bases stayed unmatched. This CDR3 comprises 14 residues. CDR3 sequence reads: CASSRAGGSWEQYF. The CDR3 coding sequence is TGTGCCAGCAGCCGAGCGGGAGGATCGTGGGAGCAGTACTTC.